The 22 T cell receptor beta chains in this list originate from one sample, sequenced in a study of blood T cell repertoires in COVID-19. TCRdb keeps only in-frame clones here, not all; method: immunoSEQ multiplex PCR. This sample has 150,000 or so clones, with 75% to 90% found just once. The sequenced material came from peripheral blood. Receptor source: a man aged 18 to 30 with COVID-19, enrolled during active disease.

This clone was counted a single time. The chain links TRBV4-3 to TRBJ2-7; D unresolved. This CDR3 region has 14 residues. CDR1 LGHNA and CDR2 YSLEER come from the germline V gene. Trimming removed 0 bases at V and 3 bases at J, with 9 bases between. The CDR3 DNA sequence: TGCGCCAGCAGCCAAGATGCGTATCTCTACGAGCAGTACTTC. This encodes CASSQDAYLYEQYF.

This clone was picked up one time. The chain combines TRBV10-1 with TRBJ2-2; possibly TRBD2 for D (6 bases). The germline V gene has CDR1 WNHNN and CDR2 SYGVQD (reference sequence). Between the trimmed V and J ends, which lost 6 bases and 6 bases, there was a span of 14 bases. This CDR3 region has 14 residues. The CDR3 DNA is TGCGCCAGCAGCGCTGGACTAAATCCCGGGGAGCTGTTTTTT. It encodes CASSAGLNPGELFF.

V is TRBV7-2 and J is TRBJ2-1, with 11 nucleotides matching TRBD2. V dropped 5 bases and J dropped 8; count of bases not matched to a gene: 5. CDR3 length: 14 amino acids. CDR1 and CDR2 from the germline V gene are SGHTA and FQGNSA. The CDR3: CASSPPTSGDEQFF. The CDR3 bases are TGTGCCAGCAGCCCCCCGACTAGCGGGGATGAGCAGTTCTTC.

This clone was seen only once. In DNA, the CDR3 is TGTGCCAGCAGCTCCTACATGACTAGCGGGAGTTACGAGCAGTACTTC. It specifies CASSSYMTSGSYEQYF. The J gene is TRBJ2-7, the V gene TRBV5-6; 12 nucleotides align to TRBD2. With 3 bases clipped from V and 4 bases from J, the junction kept 8 bases outside the gene matches. The CDR3 totals 16 residues. Germline CDR1 and CDR2: SGHDT and YYEEEE.

The genes are TRBV7-2 and TRBJ1-5; tentatively, D is TRBD1 (6 bases). This CDR3 spans 17 amino acids. V was trimmed by 0 bases and J by 2 bases, leaving 14 bases between them. Germline values: CDR1 SGHTA, CDR2 FQGNSA. CDR3 coding DNA: TGTGCCAGCAGCTTAGCGCTTGGGGGCGCTGGCAATCAGCCCCAGCATTTT. Translating gives CASSLALGGAGNQPQHF.

The chain is built from TRBV28 and TRBJ1-1; 7 bases line up with TRBD1. This CDR3 contains 19 residues. J was trimmed by 4 bases and V by 3 bases; bases with no gene match: 20. Germline CDR1 is MDHEN and CDR2 is SYDVKM. This chain's CDR3 is CASSFAYRGRGGLVTEAFF. The CDR3 nucleotides are TGTGCCAGCAGTTTCGCCTACAGGGGCCGAGGGGGATTAGTCACTGAAGCTTTCTTT.

The chain combines TRBV10-1 with TRBJ2-1; 9 bases are a match to TRBD2. There are 14 residues in the CDR3. With V trimmed by 5 bases and J by 6 bases, 5 bases remained unmatched. Per germline, CDR1 WNHNN and CDR2 SYGVQD (reference sequence). CDR3 protein: CASSFSGRRNEQFF. CDR3 coding DNA: TGCGCCAGCAGTTTTAGCGGGAGACGCAATGAGCAGTTCTTC.

The chain is built from TRBV29-1 and TRBJ2-5; D is perhaps TRBD1 (5 bases). With 8 bases removed from V and 1 base from J, the gap between germline ends came to 20 bases. Looked up from germline, CDR1 is SQVTM and CDR2 is ANQGSEA. This CDR3 is built from 15 residues. The CDR3, as DNA: TGCAGCTGTCTGGGCCAAAGACAGTCCCAAGAGACCCAGTACTTC. Encoded protein: CSCLGQRQSQETQYF.

This chain connects TRBV13 to TRBJ2-7, with 10 bases fitting TRBD2. Germline CDR1 and CDR2: PRHDT and FYEKMQ (reference sequence). The CDR3 loop spans 15 amino acids. The junction had 5 bases not matched to a gene; V was cut back by 3 bases and J by 3 bases. CDR3 region: CASSFKSGRDYEQYF. The CDR3 coding sequence is TGTGCCAGCAGCTTTAAAAGCGGGAGGGACTACGAGCAGTACTTC. Together with reference TRBV13 and TRBJ2-7, the CDR3 gives the full variable domain: AAGVIQSPRHLIKEKRETATLKCYPIPRHDTVYWYQQGPGQDPQFLISFYEKMQSDKGSIPDRFSAQQFSDYHSELNMSSLELGDSALYFCASSFKSGRDYEQYFGPGTRLTVT.

V usage is TRBV12-3 or TRBV12-4 and J usage is TRBJ2-1, with TRBD1 matching 9 bases. V gave up 6 bases and J gave up 9 bases; unmatched junction bases: 6. The CDR3 spans 13 residues. CDR3 DNA sequence: TGTGCCAGCAGCTTTGACAGGGGGGGTGAGCAGTTCTTC. This sequence encodes CASSFDRGGEQFF.

This clone was observed many times. The rearrangement links TRBV4-1 to TRBJ2-1, with 7 positions matching TRBD2. V shed 1 base, J shed 8 bases, and the junction held 29 bases outside the gene matches. Per the germline V gene, CDR1 is MGHRA and CDR2 is YSYEKL. The CDR3 extends over 22 amino acids. The CDR3 protein is CASSQGPLGRGGPRATHDEQFF. In DNA form, the CDR3 reads TGCGCCAGCAGCCAAGGGCCACTGGGGAGGGGAGGGCCCCGAGCAACACACGATGAGCAGTTCTTC.

This clone was counted ten times or more. The rearrangement joins TRBV7-8 to TRBJ2-1; 16 bases align to TRBD2. V lost 5 bases and J lost 8; bases outside the gene matches: 6. The V gene's germline CDR1 is SGHVS and CDR2 FQNEAQ. CDR3 length equals 16 residues. DNA for the CDR3: TGTGCCAGCAGCGCGGGACTAGCGGGAGGGGCTGATGAGCAGTTCTTC. This sequence encodes CASSAGLAGGADEQFF.

This clone was seen just once. The chain links TRBV5-1 to TRBJ2-1; possibly TRBD2 for D (6 bases). This CDR3 region has 14 residues. The V gene's germline CDR1 is SGHRS and CDR2 YFSETQ. The V and J ends lost 4 bases and 3 bases respectively, with 11 bases between them. CDR3 coding DNA: TGCGCCAGCAGCCCCTCGACTAGCTACAATGAGCAGTTCTTC. Amino acids: CASSPSTSYNEQFF.

The rearrangement links TRBV6-5 to TRBJ1-5, with TRBD1 as a possible D gene (6 bases). From germline, CDR1 is MNHEY and CDR2 SVGAGI. There are 15 residues in the CDR3. V was shortened by 7 bases and J by 6 bases, with 19 bases between the two germline ends. CDR3 loop: CASTPLGGSGQPQHF. As DNA, the CDR3 is TGTGCCAGCACCCCTCTTGGGGGCTCGGGTCAGCCCCAGCATTTT.

This chain joins TRBV7-2 and TRBJ1-4; D is ambiguous. From germline, CDR1 is SGHTA and CDR2 FQGNSA. V was clipped by 5 bases and J by 4 bases, with 11 bases between them. The CDR3 sequence is 14 residues long. The CDR3, as DNA: TGTGCCAGCAGCGTGACTATAGATAATGAAAAACTGTTTTTT. Translated: CASSVTIDNEKLFF.

The chain couples TRBV29-1 to TRBJ1-2; no definite D call. Per germline, CDR1 SQVTM and CDR2 ANQGSEA. The CDR3 spans 13 residues. V was pared by 2 bases and J by 8 bases, with 15 bases between. The CDR3 is CSVEKSKGDGYTF. CDR3 bases: TGCAGCGTTGAAAAGTCAAAGGGAGACGGCTACACCTTC.

This chain links TRBV11-3 with TRBJ2-1, with 11 bases matching TRBD2. Germline V gene lookup returns CDR1 SGHNT and CDR2 YENEEA. Trimming cost V 1 base and J 4 bases; bases outside gene matches: 3. This CDR3 is built from 16 residues. CDR3 residues: CASSLGRLAGYNEQFF. CDR3 coding DNA: TGTGCCAGCAGCTTAGGGAGACTAGCGGGATACAATGAGCAGTTCTTC.

A word on this clone: An end of the junction differs from the germline gene, which may be a read error. V and J are TRBV28 and TRBJ1-4, with TRBD1 matching 8 bases. The CDR3 totals 17 residues. Germline lookup yields CDR1 MDHEN and CDR2 SYDVKM. In DNA, the CDR3 is TGTGCCAGCAGTCCACCAATAGTAGGGCCGACAGGGGAAAAACTGCTTTTT. Its translation: CASSPPIVGPTGEKLLF. The full variable domain, rest sourced from reference TRBV28 and TRBJ1-4, is DVKVTQSSRYLVKRTGEKVFLECVQDMDHENMFWYRQDPGLGLRLIYFSYDVKMKEKGDIPEGYSVSREKKERFSLILESASTNQTSMYLCASSPPIVGPTGEKLLFGSGTQLSVL.

This chain uses TRBV5-1 with TRBJ2-3, with unresolved D. V was cut by 0 bases and J by 3 bases, with 5 bases left in between. The CDR3 has 13 amino acids. CDR1 and CDR2 (germline): SGHRS, YFSETQ. The CDR3 sequence: CASSLARTDTQYF. The CDR3 DNA reads as TGCGCCAGCAGCTTGGCTAGAACAGATACGCAGTATTTT.

The V gene is TRBV7-3, the J gene TRBJ2-7; 7 bases line up with TRBD1. This CDR3 is 14 amino acids long. Germline values: CDR1 SGHTA, CDR2 FQGTGA. Trimming took 0 bases from V and 4 from J; bases not matched to a gene: 3. The CDR3 protein is CASSLTGGLYEQYF. CDR3 coding DNA: TGTGCCAGCAGCTTAACAGGGGGCTTGTACGAGCAGTACTTC.

Worth noting for this clone: A junction end diverges from the germline sequence, so it may reflect a read error. V gene TRBV7-7 combines with J gene TRBJ2-1; 13 bases are a match to TRBD2. There are 15 residues in the CDR3. CDR1 and CDR2 from the germline V gene are SSHAT and FNYEAQ (reference sequence). The chain's CDR3 is CASSKGLAGNNEQFF. CDR3 nucleotide sequence: TGTGCTAGCAGCAAGGGACTAGCGGGAAACAATGAGCAGTTCTTC. Full variable domain (outside the CDR3, taken from reference TRBV7-7 and TRBJ2-1): GAGVSQSPRYKVTKRGQDVTLRCDPISSHATLYWYQQALGQGPEFLTYFNYEAQPDKSGLPSDRFSAERPEGSISTLTIQRTEQRDSAMYRCASSKGLAGNNEQFFGPGTRLTVL.

The CDR3: CSVRDRPNSPLHF. CDR3 nucleotide sequence: TGCAGCGTGCGGGACAGACCAAATTCACCCCTCCACTTT. The chain uses TRBV29-1 and TRBJ1-6; 7 bases are a match to TRBD1. This CDR3 region has 13 residues. The trim removed 6 bases at V and 7 bases at J, leaving 6 bases unmatched. CDR1 is SQVTM, CDR2 ANQGSEA, per germline.